The clone carrying this T cell receptor beta chain has just one count. This record comes from a study of OX40 agonist ivuxolimab in advanced cancers. Study-level information: Those enrolled were approximately 83% male, with a mean age of about 60 years and ages from 23 to 79. Patients with prior anti-PD-1, anti-PD-L1 or anti-CTLA-4 therapy were eligible; about 40% had some.

Assay used: immunoSEQ multiplex PCR; TCRdb lists only in-frame clones, some missing. The table records roughly 92,000 clones, roughly nine tenths of them present only once. Sequenced material: CD4+ or CD8+ T cells sorted from blood, taken in a trial of the OX40 agonist ivuxolimab. The receptor was derived from an adult with an advanced solid tumor such as melanoma, head and neck, liver or kidney cancer.

CDR3 amino acids: CASSYLRLSGANVLTF. The CDR3 region has the DNA TGTGCCAGCAGTTACCTAAGGCTCTCTGGGGCCAACGTCCTGACTTTC. The chain joins TRBV6-5 to TRBJ2-6; no firm D call. CDR3 length: 16 residues. The V gene's germline CDR1 is MNHEY and CDR2 SVGAGI. Trimming took off 2 bases at V and 0 bases at J, with 8 bases between the two ends.